The 20 T cell receptor beta chains listed next were all sequenced from one sample in a study of blood T cell repertoires in COVID-19. Clones were read by immunoSEQ multiplex PCR, and TCRdb kept only the in-frame ones, dropping some. Of some 250,000 clones in the sample, around 86% were seen once. The source material was peripheral blood. The origin of the receptors is a man aged 25-45 years who had recovered from COVID-19.

This chain joins TRBV12-5 and TRBJ1-2, with D possibly being TRBD1 (6 bases). CDR1 LGHNT and CDR2 FRNRAP come from the germline V gene. This CDR3 spans 12 amino acids. V shed 0 bases and J shed 13 bases, with 12 bases lying between them. CDR3 region: CASGLVQGLVTF. The DNA of the CDR3 is TGTGCTAGTGGTTTGGTACAGGGCCTAGTCACCTTC.

This chain links TRBV6-1 with TRBJ2-1; D ambiguous. The CDR3 sequence is 16 residues long. From germline, CDR1 is MNHNS and CDR2 SASEGT. The V and J ends lost 2 bases and 3 bases respectively, with 14 bases between them. CDR3 amino acids: CASSEQWQVIYNEQFF. CDR3 sequence (DNA): TGTGCCAGCAGTGAACAATGGCAGGTGATCTACAATGAGCAGTTCTTC.

This clone has more than one count but fewer than ten. The chain uses TRBV6-4 and TRBJ2-3; 7 bases fit TRBD2. V gave up 4 bases and J gave up 2 bases; unmatched junction bases: 6. Germline V gene data show CDR1 as MRHNA and CDR2 as SNTAGT. The length of the CDR3 is 15 residues. CDR3 region: CASSGAGGTTDTQYF. The CDR3 bases are TGTGCCAGCAGTGGGGCCGGGGGGACCACAGATACGCAGTATTTT.

V gene TRBV4-1 combines with J gene TRBJ2-7; possible D gene TRBD1, 6 bases. Germline V gives CDR1 MGHRA, CDR2 YSYEKL. The CDR3 length is 15 residues. V was shortened by 0 bases and J by 4 bases, with 13 bases between the two germline ends. The CDR3 protein is CASSQEGSRGYEQYF. The CDR3 DNA is TGCGCCAGCAGCCAAGAAGGGAGCAGGGGTTACGAGCAGTACTTC.

The chain joins TRBV29-1 to TRBJ1-2; D gene ambiguous. V lost 6 bases to trimming and J lost 1 base, with 12 bases between them. The CDR3 contains 13 residues. Germline CDR1 is SQVTM and CDR2 is ANQGSEA. The CDR3 nucleotides read TGCAGCGTCCAGGCGCAGGTTAACTATGGCTACACCTTC. Its translation is CSVQAQVNYGYTF.

This rearrangement joins TRBV9 to TRBJ1-2; D unresolved. Germline V gives CDR1 SGDLS, CDR2 YYNGEE. Trimming removed 0 bases at V and 1 base at J, with 4 bases between. This CDR3 has 13 amino acids. The CDR3 DNA follows: TGTGCCAGCAGCGTAGCACTTAACTATGGCTACACCTTC. As protein: CASSVALNYGYTF.

The chain combines TRBV9 with TRBJ1-2, with 7 bases lining up with TRBD1. CDR3 length: 12 residues. CDR1 is SGDLS and CDR2 is YYNGEE in the germline V gene. V lost 3 bases and J lost 6; bases outside the gene matches: 2. For the CDR3, the DNA is TGTGCCAGCAGCGCGCAGGGGGATGGCTACACCTTC. Translation gives CASSAQGDGYTF.

The chain uses TRBV3-1 (or the pseudogene TRBV3-2) and TRBJ1-5; 9 bases line up with TRBD1. The CDR3 totals 15 residues. The germline V gene has CDR1 LGHDT and CDR2 YNNKEL (reference sequence). The junction had 10 bases not matched to a gene; V was cut back by 8 bases and J by 5 bases. The CDR3 nucleotides read TGTGCCAGCTCCACAGGGACAGGGCGCCATCAGCCCCAGCATTTT. Amino acid sequence: CASSTGTGRHQPQHF.

This chain links TRBV6-5 with TRBJ1-2; maybe TRBD1 (6 bases). This CDR3 region has 12 residues. The V and J ends lost 7 bases and 7 bases respectively, with 13 bases between them. The germline V gene encodes CDR1 MNHEY and CDR2 SVGAGI. Written as DNA, the CDR3 is TGTGCCAGCACCTCCAGGGGTGGTGGCTACACCTTC. Encoded protein: CASTSRGGGYTF.

This chain links TRBV12-3 or TRBV12-4 with TRBJ2-5; unclear D gene. The CDR3 consists of 13 residues. Trimming stripped 6 bases from V and 0 bases from J, with 8 bases between. The CDR3 nucleotides read TGTGCCAGCAGGCGAGAGTACCAAGAGACCCAGTACTTC. Translating it yields CASRREYQETQYF.

The chain has TRBV10-1 and TRBJ2-7, with 8 nucleotides matching TRBD1. This CDR3 has 14 amino acids. Trimming at V came to 6 bases and at J to 2 bases, leaving 6 bases not matched to a gene. CDR1 is WNHNN, CDR2 SYGVQD, per germline (reference sequence). The CDR3 DNA is TGCGCCAGCAGCACGGACAGGGACCCCTACGAGCAGTACTTC. It yields the protein CASSTDRDPYEQYF.

The chain recombines TRBV7-2 with TRBJ2-2, with unresolved D. The CDR3 has 12 residues. V dropped 1 base and J dropped 7 bases, with 4 bases sitting between them. The V gene's germline CDR1 is SGHTA and CDR2 FQGNSA. The CDR3 DNA reads as TGTGCCAGCAGCTTAGTAGACGGGGAGCTGTTTTTT. Its translation is CASSLVDGELFF.

V is TRBV19 and J is TRBJ1-4; a weak D match, TRBD1 (6 bases). The CDR3 sequence is 15 residues long. V was clipped by 5 bases and J by 4 bases, with 14 bases between them. CDR1 is LNHDA and CDR2 is SQIVND in the germline V gene (reference sequence). The DNA for the CDR3 is TGTGCCAGTAGTCCCCGAACAGGGTTTAATGAAAAACTGTTTTTT. Encoded protein: CASSPRTGFNEKLFF.

The chain uses TRBV10-3 and TRBJ1-6, with D maybe TRBD1 (5 bases). Looked up from germline, CDR1 is ENHRY and CDR2 is SYGVKD. Trimming removed 0 bases from V and 9 bases from J, with 12 bases in between. CDR3 length: 15 residues. The CDR3 sequence: CAISESGGESSPLHF. CDR3 nucleotides: TGTGCCATCAGTGAGTCGGGGGGAGAGAGTTCACCCCTCCACTTT.

V gene TRBV6-2 or TRBV6-3 combines with J gene TRBJ1-2; a possible D gene is TRBD1 (6 bases). Trimming pared 4 bases from V and 4 bases from J, leaving 22 bases between. Germline V CDR1 and CDR2: MNHEY, SVGEGT. The CDR3 runs 17 residues. The CDR3 coding sequence is TGTGCCAGCAGTTTCACTACCGAGCAACAGGGCCGCTATGGCTACACCTTC. Protein product: CASSFTTEQQGRYGYTF.

The CDR3 coding sequence is TGTGCCAGCAGCCTCGGACTAGCGGGTACCTACAATGAGCAGTTCTTC. This translates into CASSLGLAGTYNEQFF. The J gene is TRBJ2-1, the V gene TRBV5-5, with 11 nucleotides matching TRBD2. This CDR3 contains 16 residues. The V and J ends lost 4 bases and 2 bases, in that order; junction bases with no gene match: 5. The germline V gene has CDR1 SGHKS and CDR2 YYEKEE (reference sequence).

The chain is built from TRBV24-1 and TRBJ1-3, with D hard to call. The CDR3 covers 16 residues. V lost 6 bases, J lost 0 bases, and 14 bases lay in between. CDR1 is KGHDR, CDR2 SFDVKD, per germline. CDR3 DNA: TGTGCCACCAGTCCCAACCCCGGAGACTCTGGAAACACCATATATTTT. It encodes CATSPNPGDSGNTIYF.

This chain links TRBV27 with TRBJ1-4; 10 bases map to TRBD1. Looked up from germline, CDR1 is MNHEY and CDR2 is SMNVEV (reference sequence). This CDR3 is built from 13 residues. V dropped 8 bases and J dropped 3; count of bases not matched to a gene: 0. The DNA of the CDR3 is TGTGCCAGCGGGACAGGGGCTAATGAAAAACTGTTTTTT. This encodes CASGTGANEKLFF.

The chain is built from TRBV11-3 and TRBJ2-7, with a possible D match to TRBD2 (5 bases). Between the trimmed V and J ends, which lost 3 bases and 0 bases, there was a span of 6 bases. Germline CDR1 reads SGHNT; CDR2 reads YENEEA. This CDR3 is 13 amino acids long. The CDR3 nucleotides read TGTGCCAGCAGCTTTGGGAGCTCCTACGAGCAGTACTTC. This encodes CASSFGSSYEQYF.

CDR3 protein: CASSQGVQGLSSPLHF. The CDR3 DNA reads TGTGCCAGCAGCCAAGGAGTACAGGGACTAAGTTCACCCCTCCACTTT. J is TRBJ1-6 and V is TRBV3-1 (or the pseudogene TRBV3-2); D perhaps matches TRBD1 (6 bases). The length of the CDR3 is 16 residues. Germline-derived CDR1 and CDR2 are LGHDT and YNNKEL (reference sequence). With 1 base removed from V and 9 bases from J, the gap between germline ends came to 16 bases.